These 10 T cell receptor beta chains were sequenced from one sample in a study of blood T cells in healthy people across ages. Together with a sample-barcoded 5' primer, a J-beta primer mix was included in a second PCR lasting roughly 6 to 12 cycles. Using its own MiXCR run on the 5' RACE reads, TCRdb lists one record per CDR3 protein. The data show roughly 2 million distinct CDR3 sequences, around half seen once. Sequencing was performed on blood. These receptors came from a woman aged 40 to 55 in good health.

CDR3 loop: CASSLQGCSYTF. The CDR3 coding sequence is TGTGCCAGCAGTTTACAGGGCTGCAGCTACACCTTC. The chain carries TRBV3-1 and TRBJ1-2; possibly TRBD1 for D (6 bases). The germline V and J ends were trimmed by 6 bases and 9 bases, with 14 bases remaining between them. The CDR3 consists of 12 residues. The germline V gene encodes CDR1 LGHDT and CDR2 YNNKEL (reference sequence).

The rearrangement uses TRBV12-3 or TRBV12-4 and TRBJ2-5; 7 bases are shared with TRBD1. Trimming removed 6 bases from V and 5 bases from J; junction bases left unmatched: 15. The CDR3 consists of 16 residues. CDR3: CASRPGTVLSGETQYF. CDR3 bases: TGTGCCAGCAGGCCCGGGACAGTGCTTTCGGGGGAGACCCAGTACTTC.

Here the CDR3 reads CASSASRDRVFGYTF. In nucleotides, the CDR3 is TGTGCCAGCAGTGCCTCCCGGGACAGGGTATTCGGCTACACCTTC. The V and J genes are TRBV6-5 and TRBJ1-2, with 9 bases fitting TRBD1. The ends lost 5 bases at V and 8 bases at J; junction bases unmatched: 12. CDR3 length equals 15 residues. The germline V gene encodes CDR1 MNHEY and CDR2 SVGAGI.

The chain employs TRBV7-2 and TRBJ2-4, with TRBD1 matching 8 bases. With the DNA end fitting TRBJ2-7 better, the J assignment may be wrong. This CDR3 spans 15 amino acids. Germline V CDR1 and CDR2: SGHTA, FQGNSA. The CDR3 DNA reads TGTGCCAGCAGCCTCCGGGACAGGAGATGGAACGAGCAGTACTTC. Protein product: CASSLRDRRWNEQYF.

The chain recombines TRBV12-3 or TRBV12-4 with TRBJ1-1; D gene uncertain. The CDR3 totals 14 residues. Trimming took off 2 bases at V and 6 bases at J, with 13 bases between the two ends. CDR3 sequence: CASSLSAGSSEAFF. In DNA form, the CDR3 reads TGTGCCAGCAGTTTATCGGCGGGCTCCTCTGAAGCTTTCTTT.

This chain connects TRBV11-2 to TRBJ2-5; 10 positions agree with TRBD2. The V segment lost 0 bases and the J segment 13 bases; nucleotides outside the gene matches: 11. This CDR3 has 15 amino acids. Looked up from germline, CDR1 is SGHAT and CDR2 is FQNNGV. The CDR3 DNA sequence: TGTGCCAGCAGCTTAGAGAGCGGGGGGGCTCCCTCCCGGTACTTC. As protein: CASSLESGGAPSRYF.

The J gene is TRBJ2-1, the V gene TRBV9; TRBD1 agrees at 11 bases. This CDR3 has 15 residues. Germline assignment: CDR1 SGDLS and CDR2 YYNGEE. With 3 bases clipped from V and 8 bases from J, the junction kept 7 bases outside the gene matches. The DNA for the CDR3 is TGTGCCAGCAGCGCTACGGGACAGGGGGTTTATGAGCAGTTCTTC. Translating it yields CASSATGQGVYEQFF.

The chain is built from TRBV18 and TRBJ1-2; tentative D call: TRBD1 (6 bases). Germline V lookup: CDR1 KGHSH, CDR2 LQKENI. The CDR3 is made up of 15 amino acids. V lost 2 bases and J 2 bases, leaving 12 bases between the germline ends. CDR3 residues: CASSPTGSRNYGYTF. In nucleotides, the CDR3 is TGTGCCAGCTCACCAACAGGGTCGAGGAACTATGGCTACACCTTC.

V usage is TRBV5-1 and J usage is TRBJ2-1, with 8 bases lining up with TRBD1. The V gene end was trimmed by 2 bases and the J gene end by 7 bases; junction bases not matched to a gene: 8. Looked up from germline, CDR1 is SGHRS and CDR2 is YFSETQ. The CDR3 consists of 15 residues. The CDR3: CASSLVRQGLNEQFF. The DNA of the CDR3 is TGCGCCAGCAGCTTAGTAAGACAGGGGTTGAATGAGCAGTTCTTC.

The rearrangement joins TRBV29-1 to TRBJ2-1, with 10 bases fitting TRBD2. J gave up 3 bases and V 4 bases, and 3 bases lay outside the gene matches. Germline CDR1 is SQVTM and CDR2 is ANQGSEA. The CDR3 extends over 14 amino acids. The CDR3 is CSVGSGGNYNEQFF. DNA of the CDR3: TGCAGCGTTGGTAGCGGGGGGAACTACAATGAGCAGTTCTTC.